The clone carrying this TCR beta chain was recorded many times. Its specificity is not known. TCRdb reprocessed the 5' RACE reads via MiXCR and lists one record per CDR3 protein. The sample has some 250,000 distinct CDR3 sequences, 9.5% to 15% seen once. These data come from a study of identical twins. Whole-study findings and limits: Twins showed weaker excess sharing in their beta out-of-frame sequences.

CDR3 size: 14 residues. V lost 1 base and J 4 bases, leaving 11 bases between the germline ends. Germline CDR1 SGHAT, CDR2 FQNNGV. This same sample was also taken into another study, of yellow fever vaccine responses in identical twins.

The source of this sequence is a young woman in good health. V is TRBV11-2 and J is TRBJ2-7; D not resolved. The sequenced material came from memory (CD45RO+) T cells sorted from blood. The CDR3 protein is CASSLGYNAYEQYF. The CDR3 coding sequence is TGTGCCAGCAGCTTAGGGTATAACGCTTACGAGCAGTACTTC. Looking up the rest from reference TRBV11-2 and TRBJ2-7 gives the full variable domain: EAGVAQSPRYKIIEKRQSVAFWCNPISGHATLYWYQQILGQGPKLLIQFQNNGVVDDSQLPKDRFSAERLKGVDSTLKIQPAKLEDSAVYLCASSLGYNAYEQYFGPGTRLTVT.